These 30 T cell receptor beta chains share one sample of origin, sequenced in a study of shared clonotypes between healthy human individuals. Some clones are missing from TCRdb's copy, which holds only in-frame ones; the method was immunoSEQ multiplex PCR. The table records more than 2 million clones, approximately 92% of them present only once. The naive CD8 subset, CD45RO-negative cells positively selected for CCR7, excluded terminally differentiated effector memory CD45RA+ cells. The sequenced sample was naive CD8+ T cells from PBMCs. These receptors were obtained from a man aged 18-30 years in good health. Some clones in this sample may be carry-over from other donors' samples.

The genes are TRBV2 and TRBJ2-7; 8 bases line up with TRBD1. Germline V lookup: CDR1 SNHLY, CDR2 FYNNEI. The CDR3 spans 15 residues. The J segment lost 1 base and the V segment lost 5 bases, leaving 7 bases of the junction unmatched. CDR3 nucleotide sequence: TGTGCCAGCAGTACCCGGGACAGGTCATCCTACGAGCAGTACTTC. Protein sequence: CASSTRDRSSYEQYF.

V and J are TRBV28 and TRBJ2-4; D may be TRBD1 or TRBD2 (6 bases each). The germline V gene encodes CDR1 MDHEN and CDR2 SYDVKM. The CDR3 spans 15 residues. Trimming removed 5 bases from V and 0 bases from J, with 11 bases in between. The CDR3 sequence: CASSPEGGAKNIQYF. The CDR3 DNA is TGTGCCAGCAGTCCCGAGGGGGGAGCCAAAAACATTCAGTACTTC.

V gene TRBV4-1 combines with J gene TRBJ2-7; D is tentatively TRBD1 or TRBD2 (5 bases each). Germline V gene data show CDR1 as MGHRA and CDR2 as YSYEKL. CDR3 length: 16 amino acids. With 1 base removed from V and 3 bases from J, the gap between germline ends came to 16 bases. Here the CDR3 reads CASSQGTGTGNYEQYF. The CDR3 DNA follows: TGCGCCAGCAGCCAAGGTACCGGGACCGGGAACTACGAGCAGTACTTC.

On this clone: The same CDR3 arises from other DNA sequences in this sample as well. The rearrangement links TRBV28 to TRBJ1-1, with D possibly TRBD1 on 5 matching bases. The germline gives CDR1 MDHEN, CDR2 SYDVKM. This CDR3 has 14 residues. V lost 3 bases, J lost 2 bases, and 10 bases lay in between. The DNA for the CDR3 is TGTGCCAGCAGTTTTAGGGGTCCTAACACTGAAGCTTTCTTT. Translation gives CASSFRGPNTEAFF.

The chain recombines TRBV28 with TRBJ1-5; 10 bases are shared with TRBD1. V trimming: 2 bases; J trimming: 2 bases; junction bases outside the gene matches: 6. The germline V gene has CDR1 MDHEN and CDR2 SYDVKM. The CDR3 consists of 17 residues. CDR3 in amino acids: CASSLLDRGLGNQPQHF. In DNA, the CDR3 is TGTGCCAGCAGTTTACTCGACAGGGGGCTGGGCAATCAGCCCCAGCATTTT.

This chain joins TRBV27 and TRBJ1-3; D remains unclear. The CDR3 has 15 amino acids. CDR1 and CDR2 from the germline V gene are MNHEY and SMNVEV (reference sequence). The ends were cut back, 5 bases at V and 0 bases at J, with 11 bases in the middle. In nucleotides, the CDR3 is TGTGCCAGCAGTCTCCATCCCTACTCTGGAAACACCATATATTTT. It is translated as CASSLHPYSGNTIYF.

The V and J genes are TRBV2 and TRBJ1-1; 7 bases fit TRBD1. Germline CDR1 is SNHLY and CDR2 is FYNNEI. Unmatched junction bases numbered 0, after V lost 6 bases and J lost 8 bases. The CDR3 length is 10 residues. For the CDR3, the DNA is TGTGCCAGCAGGGGACAGGAAGCTTTCTTT. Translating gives CASRGQEAFF. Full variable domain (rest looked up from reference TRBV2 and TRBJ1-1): EPEVTQTPSHQVTQMGQEVILRCVPISNHLYFYWYRQILGQKVEFLVSFYNNEISEKSEIFDDQFSVERPDGSNFTLKIRSTKLEDSAMYFCASRGQEAFFGQGTRLTVV.

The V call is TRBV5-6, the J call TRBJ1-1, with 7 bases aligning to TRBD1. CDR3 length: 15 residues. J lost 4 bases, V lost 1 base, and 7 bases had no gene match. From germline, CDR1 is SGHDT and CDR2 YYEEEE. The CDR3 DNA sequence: TGTGCCAGCAGCTTGTACGGGCCAGGGGGCACTGAAGCTTTCTTT. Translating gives CASSLYGPGGTEAFF.

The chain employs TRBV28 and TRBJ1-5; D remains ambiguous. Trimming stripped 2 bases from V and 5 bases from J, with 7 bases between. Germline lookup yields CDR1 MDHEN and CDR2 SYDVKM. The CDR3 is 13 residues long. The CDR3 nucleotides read TGTGCCAGCAGTTTAATATCCCATCAGCCCCAGCATTTT. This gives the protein CASSLISHQPQHF.

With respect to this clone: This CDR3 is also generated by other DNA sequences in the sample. Here the CDR3 reads CASSFGGHEQYF. The CDR3, as DNA: TGTGCCAGCAGTTTCGGAGGCCACGAGCAGTACTTC. This chain joins TRBV27 and TRBJ2-7, with D perhaps matching TRBD2 (5 bases). The CDR3 is made up of 12 amino acids. Germline V lookup: CDR1 MNHEY, CDR2 SMNVEV (reference sequence). The germline V and J ends were trimmed by 3 bases and 5 bases, with 8 bases remaining between them.

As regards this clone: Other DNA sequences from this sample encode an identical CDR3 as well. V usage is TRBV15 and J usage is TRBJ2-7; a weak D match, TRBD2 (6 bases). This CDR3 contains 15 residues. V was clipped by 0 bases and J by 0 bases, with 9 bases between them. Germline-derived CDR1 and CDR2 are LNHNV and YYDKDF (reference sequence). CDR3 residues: CATSREGGSSYEQYF. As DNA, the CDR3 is TGTGCCACCAGCAGAGAGGGGGGATCCTCCTACGAGCAGTACTTC.

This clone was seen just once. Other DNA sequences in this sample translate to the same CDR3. The CDR3 DNA reads TGTGCCAGCTCCCCCGGGCGGGACTACGAGCAGTACTTC. Protein: CASSPGRDYEQYF. The chain joins TRBV18 to TRBJ2-7; tentatively, D is TRBD2 (6 bases). Germline V gene sequence: CDR1 KGHSH, CDR2 LQKENI. The CDR3 runs 13 residues. The V end was cut by 6 bases, the J end by 3 bases, with 12 bases between.

In DNA, the CDR3 is TGTGCCAGCAGACCCGGACGCAACACCGGGGAGCTGTTTTTT. Translated: CASRPGRNTGELFF. The rearrangement uses TRBV6-5 and TRBJ2-2, with D unclear. Germline V gene sequence: CDR1 MNHEY, CDR2 SVGAGI. The CDR3 extends over 14 amino acids. Trimming shortened V by 6 bases and J by 2 bases, and 10 bases separated the two germline ends.

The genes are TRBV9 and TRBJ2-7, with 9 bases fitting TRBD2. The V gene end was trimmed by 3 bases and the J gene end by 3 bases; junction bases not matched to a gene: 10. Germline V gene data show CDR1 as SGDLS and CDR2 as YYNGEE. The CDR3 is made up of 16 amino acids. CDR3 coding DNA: TGTGCCAGCAGCGAGGGGCGGGAGGGCCTTTACTACGAGCAGTACTTC. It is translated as CASSEGREGLYYEQYF.

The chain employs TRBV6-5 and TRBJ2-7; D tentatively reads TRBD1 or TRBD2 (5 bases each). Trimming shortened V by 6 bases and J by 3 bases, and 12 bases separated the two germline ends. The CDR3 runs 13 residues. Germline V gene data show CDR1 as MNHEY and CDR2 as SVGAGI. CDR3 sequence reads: CASRGLEGYEQYF. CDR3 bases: TGTGCCAGCAGGGGGCTAGAGGGCTACGAGCAGTACTTC.

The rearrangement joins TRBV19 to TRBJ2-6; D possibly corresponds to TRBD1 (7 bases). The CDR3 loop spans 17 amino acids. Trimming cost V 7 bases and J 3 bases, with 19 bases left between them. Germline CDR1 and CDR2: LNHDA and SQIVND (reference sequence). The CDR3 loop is CASNRPGTAGGANVLTF. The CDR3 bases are TGTGCCAGTAATAGACCCGGGACAGCGGGTGGGGCCAACGTCCTGACTTTC.

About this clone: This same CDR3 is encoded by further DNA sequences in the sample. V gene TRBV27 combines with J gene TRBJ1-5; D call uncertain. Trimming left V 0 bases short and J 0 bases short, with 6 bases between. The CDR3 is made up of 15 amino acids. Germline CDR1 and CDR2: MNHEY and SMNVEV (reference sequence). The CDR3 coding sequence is TGTGCCAGCAGTTTATCTGGAAATAGCAATCAGCCCCAGCATTTT. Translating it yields CASSLSGNSNQPQHF.

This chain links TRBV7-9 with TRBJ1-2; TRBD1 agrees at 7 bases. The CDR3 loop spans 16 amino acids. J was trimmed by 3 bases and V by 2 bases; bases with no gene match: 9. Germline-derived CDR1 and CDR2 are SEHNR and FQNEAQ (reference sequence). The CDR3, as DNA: TGTGCCAGCAGCTTACAGACAGGGCCTAGCGACTATGGCTACACCTTC. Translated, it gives CASSLQTGPSDYGYTF.

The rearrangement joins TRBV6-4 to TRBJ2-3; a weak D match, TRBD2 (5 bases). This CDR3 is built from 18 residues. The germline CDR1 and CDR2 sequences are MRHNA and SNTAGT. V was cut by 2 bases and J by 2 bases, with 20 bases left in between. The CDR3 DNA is TGTGCCAGCAGTGACGGTTGGGAGTCTCATCAGTCCACAGATACGCAGTATTTT. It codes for CASSDGWESHQSTDTQYF.

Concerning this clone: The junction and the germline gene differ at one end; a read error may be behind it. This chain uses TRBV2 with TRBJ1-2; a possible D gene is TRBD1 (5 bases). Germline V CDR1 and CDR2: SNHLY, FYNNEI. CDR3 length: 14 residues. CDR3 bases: TGTGCCAGCAGTGAAGTGGGGACGTCGATCGTCCCACCCTTC. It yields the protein CASSEVGTSIVPPF.

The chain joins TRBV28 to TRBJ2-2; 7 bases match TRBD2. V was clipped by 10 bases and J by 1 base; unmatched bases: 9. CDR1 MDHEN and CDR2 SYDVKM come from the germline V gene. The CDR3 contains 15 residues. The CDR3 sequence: CATLGGGVNTGELFF. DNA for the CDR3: TGTGCCACCCTCGGGGGAGGGGTGAACACCGGGGAGCTGTTTTTT.

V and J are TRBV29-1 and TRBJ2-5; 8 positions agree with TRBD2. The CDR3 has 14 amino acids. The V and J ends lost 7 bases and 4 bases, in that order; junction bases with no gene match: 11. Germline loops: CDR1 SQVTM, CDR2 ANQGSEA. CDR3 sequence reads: CSGLGLAWAETQYF. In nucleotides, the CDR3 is TGCAGCGGCCTAGGACTAGCTTGGGCAGAGACCCAGTACTTC.

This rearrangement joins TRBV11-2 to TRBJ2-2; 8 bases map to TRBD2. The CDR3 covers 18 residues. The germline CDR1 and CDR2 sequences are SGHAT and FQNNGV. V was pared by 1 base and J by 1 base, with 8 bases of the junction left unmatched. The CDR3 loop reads CASSLAPRTSGNTGELFF. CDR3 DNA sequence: TGTGCCAGCAGCTTAGCCCCTCGAACTAGCGGGAACACCGGGGAGCTGTTTTTT.

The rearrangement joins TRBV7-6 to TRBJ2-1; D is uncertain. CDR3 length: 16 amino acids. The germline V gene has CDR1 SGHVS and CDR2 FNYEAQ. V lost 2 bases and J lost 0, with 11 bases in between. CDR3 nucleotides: TGTGCCAGCAGCTTACTATCAAGAAGCTCCTACAATGAGCAGTTCTTC. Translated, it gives CASSLLSRSSYNEQFF.

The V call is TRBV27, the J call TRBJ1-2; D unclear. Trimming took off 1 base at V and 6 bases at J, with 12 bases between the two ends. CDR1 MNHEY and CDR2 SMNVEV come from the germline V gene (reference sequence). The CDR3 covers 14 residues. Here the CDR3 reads CASSLLSGSDGYTF. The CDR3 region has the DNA TGTGCCAGCAGTTTATTATCGGGGAGTGATGGCTACACCTTC.

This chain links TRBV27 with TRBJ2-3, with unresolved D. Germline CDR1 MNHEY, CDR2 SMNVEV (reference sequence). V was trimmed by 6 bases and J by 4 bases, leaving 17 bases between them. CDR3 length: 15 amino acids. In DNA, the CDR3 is TGTGCCAGCAGCTCCTTGTACAGTCCCGCAGATACGCAGTATTTT. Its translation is CASSSLYSPADTQYF.

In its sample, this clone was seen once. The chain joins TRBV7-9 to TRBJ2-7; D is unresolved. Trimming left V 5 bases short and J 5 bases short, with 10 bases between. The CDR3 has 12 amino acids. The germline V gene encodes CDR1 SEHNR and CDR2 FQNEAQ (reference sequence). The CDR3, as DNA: TGTGCCAGCAGCCCCTACTTTAACGAGCAGTACTTC. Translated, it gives CASSPYFNEQYF.

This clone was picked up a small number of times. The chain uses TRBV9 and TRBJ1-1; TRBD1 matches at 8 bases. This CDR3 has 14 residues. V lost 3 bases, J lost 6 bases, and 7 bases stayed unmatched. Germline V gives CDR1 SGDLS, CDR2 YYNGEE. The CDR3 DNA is TGTGCCAGCAGCGAGAGGACAGGGCCGGCTGAAGCTTTCTTT. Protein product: CASSERTGPAEAFF.

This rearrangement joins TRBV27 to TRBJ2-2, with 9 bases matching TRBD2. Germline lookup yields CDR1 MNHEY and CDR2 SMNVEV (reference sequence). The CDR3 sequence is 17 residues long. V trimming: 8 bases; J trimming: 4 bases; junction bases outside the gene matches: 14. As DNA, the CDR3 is TGTGCCAGCTCGGAGCGGGGGGCGGGAGGTGTCACCGGGGAGCTGTTTTTT. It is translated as CASSERGAGGVTGELFF.

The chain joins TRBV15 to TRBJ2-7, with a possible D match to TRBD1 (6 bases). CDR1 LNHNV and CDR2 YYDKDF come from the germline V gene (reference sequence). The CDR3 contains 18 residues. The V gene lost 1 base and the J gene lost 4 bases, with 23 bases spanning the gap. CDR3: CATSRVGPTGIGVYEQYF. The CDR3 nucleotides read TGTGCCACCAGCAGAGTGGGCCCAACAGGGATCGGAGTTTACGAGCAGTACTTC.